These T cell receptor beta chains were read from a single sample in a study of Graves' ophthalmopathy and Graves' hyperthyroidism. TCRdb reprocessed the multiplex PCR reads via MiXCR and lists one record per CDR3 protein. There are 600,000 to 700,000 distinct CDR3 sequences in the sample; approximately 39% occur only once, and 3% to 4% lies in the top ten. The specimen was peripheral blood. The source of these receptors is an adult man with Graves' ophthalmopathy. Each CDR3 is given with its conserved first and last residue. D genes are given only for firm matches. Only part of the rows carry a size: once, few, many, or a class if the clone is expanded.

d_gene: NA
abundance: many
j_gene: TRBJ1-5
v_gene: TRBV13
CDR3nt: TGTGCCAGCAGCTTACGGGGGGCGCAGCAGCCCCAGCATTTT
CDR3aa: CASSLRGAQQPQHF

d_gene: NA
abundance: few
j_gene: TRBJ1-5
v_gene: TRBV12-3/TRBV12-4
CDR3nt: TGTGCCAGCAGTACCGCTTCGACGGGGGATCAGCCCCAGCATTTT
CDR3aa: CASSTASTGDQPQHF

d_gene: NA
abundance: many
j_gene: TRBJ1-1
v_gene: TRBV4-1
CDR3nt: TGCGCCAGCAGCCAATGGTCGGGGAACACTGAAGCTTTCTTT
CDR3aa: CASSQWSGNTEAFF

d_gene: NA
abundance: many
j_gene: TRBJ1-2
v_gene: TRBV7-3
CDR3nt: TGTGCCAGCAGCTTACTCGTTAGAGGCTACACCTTC
CDR3aa: CASSLLVRGYTF

d_gene: NA
abundance: NA
j_gene: TRBJ2-2
v_gene: TRBV5-1
CDR3nt: TGCGCCAGCAAGGTGGCAGGGGCGAACACCGGGGAGCTGTTTTTT
CDR3aa: CASKVAGANTGELFF

d_gene: TRBD1
abundance: many
j_gene: TRBJ1-6
v_gene: TRBV2
CDR3nt: TGTGCCAGCAGTCGGGACAGACCTAGCTCCTATAATTCACCCCTCCACTTT
CDR3aa: CASSRDRPSSYNSPLHF

d_gene: NA
abundance: many
j_gene: TRBJ1-1
v_gene: TRBV10-3
CDR3nt: TGTGCCGCGCAGTGGCAAGAAATGAACACTGAAGCTTTCTTT
CDR3aa: CAAQWQEMNTEAFF

d_gene: TRBD1
abundance: many
j_gene: TRBJ2-5
v_gene: TRBV20-1
CDR3nt: TGCAGTGCTAGCGCACCGACAGGGGAAGAGACCCAGTACTTC
CDR3aa: CSASAPTGEETQYF

d_gene: TRBD2
abundance: NA
j_gene: TRBJ2-7
v_gene: TRBV7-8
CDR3nt: TGTGCCACCAGAGCGGCCGGGAGGGCCTTCTACGAGCAGTACTTC
CDR3aa: CATRAAGRAFYEQYF

d_gene: NA
abundance: many
j_gene: TRBJ2-5
v_gene: TRBV2
CDR3nt: TGTGCCAGCAGTCCACAGGGAACCGAGACCCAGTACTTC
CDR3aa: CASSPQGTETQYF

d_gene: TRBD1
abundance: NA
j_gene: TRBJ2-7
v_gene: TRBV12-3/TRBV12-4
CDR3nt: TGTGCCAGCAGCTTGACGGGACAGGGCTACGAGCAGTACTTC
CDR3aa: CASSLTGQGYEQYF

d_gene: TRBD1
abundance: many
j_gene: TRBJ1-5
v_gene: TRBV19
CDR3nt: TGTGCCAGTCGGGACAGGGTGGTTCAGCCCCAGCATTTT
CDR3aa: CASRDRVVQPQHF

d_gene: NA
abundance: NA
j_gene: TRBJ2-7
v_gene: TRBV7-9
CDR3nt: TGTGCCAGCAGCTTAGTGGATGCGGGGGCCGAGCAGTACTTC
CDR3aa: CASSLVDAGAEQYF

d_gene: TRBD1
abundance: many
j_gene: TRBJ1-5
v_gene: TRBV7-9
CDR3nt: TGTGCCAGCAGCTCCTCCGGGACAGGGGTTCAGCCCCAGCATTTT
CDR3aa: CASSSSGTGVQPQHF

d_gene: NA
abundance: NA
j_gene: TRBJ2-2
v_gene: TRBV12-3/TRBV12-4
CDR3nt: TGTGCCAGCAGTTTGAGCAGCATCGGTACCGGGGAGCTGTTTTTT
CDR3aa: CASSLSSIGTGELFF

d_gene: NA
abundance: many
j_gene: TRBJ1-5
v_gene: TRBV7-9
CDR3nt: TGTGCCAGCAGCCACAGCGGGGCCAGGGGTCAGCCCCAGCATTTT
CDR3aa: CASSHSGARGQPQHF

d_gene: NA
abundance: many
j_gene: TRBJ1-1
v_gene: TRBV5-1
CDR3nt: TGCGCCAGCAGCCTGGGGAGTCTGGGGAACACTGAAGCTTTCTTT
CDR3aa: CASSLGSLGNTEAFF

d_gene: NA
abundance: many
j_gene: TRBJ2-5
v_gene: TRBV5-5
CDR3nt: TGTGCCAGCAGCTCCCCCGGGACATACCAAGAGACCCAGTACTTC
CDR3aa: CASSSPGTYQETQYF

d_gene: NA
abundance: NA
j_gene: TRBJ1-1
v_gene: TRBV10-3
CDR3nt: TGTGCCATCAGTGAGTCGCAGGGGATCGACACTGAAGCTTTCTTT
CDR3aa: CAISESQGIDTEAFF

d_gene: NA
abundance: NA
j_gene: TRBJ2-7
v_gene: TRBV11-2
CDR3nt: TGTGCCAGTAACCAACCCGACAGGGAGGTTTACGAGCAGTACTTC
CDR3aa: CASNQPDREVYEQYF

d_gene: NA
abundance: many
j_gene: TRBJ2-5
v_gene: TRBV6-5
CDR3nt: TGTGCCAGCAGTCTCCTCGGGACCCAAGAGACCCAGTACTTC
CDR3aa: CASSLLGTQETQYF

d_gene: NA
abundance: NA
j_gene: TRBJ2-5
v_gene: TRBV7-8
CDR3nt: TGTGCCAGCAGCCACTGGGGGGCCCAAGAGACCCAGTACTTC
CDR3aa: CASSHWGAQETQYF

d_gene: NA
abundance: NA
j_gene: TRBJ2-5
v_gene: TRBV29-1
CDR3nt: TGCAGCTTACGGGCGCCGCAGGGTGAGACCCAGTACTTC
CDR3aa: CSLRAPQGETQYF

d_gene: NA
abundance: many
j_gene: TRBJ1-3
v_gene: TRBV6-5
CDR3nt: TGTGCCAGCAGCAGGGGCTCTGGAAACACCATATATTTT
CDR3aa: CASSRGSGNTIYF

d_gene: NA
abundance: few
j_gene: TRBJ2-7
v_gene: TRBV5-1
CDR3nt: TGCGCCAGCAGCTCTATACAGGGTCCTTCCTACGAGCAGTACTTC
CDR3aa: CASSSIQGPSYEQYF

d_gene: NA
abundance: few
j_gene: TRBJ2-2
v_gene: TRBV7-9
CDR3nt: TGTGCCAGCAGCTCTTACCGTCGGTTGGAGGGGGCAGGGACCGGGGAGCTGTTTTTT
CDR3aa: CASSSYRRLEGAGTGELFF

d_gene: NA
abundance: many
j_gene: TRBJ1-1
v_gene: TRBV7-9
CDR3nt: TGTGCCAGCAGCTTAGCGCCCGCAGGTGGAGGAACTGAAGCTTTCTTT
CDR3aa: CASSLAPAGGGTEAFF

d_gene: TRBD1
abundance: many
j_gene: TRBJ1-2
v_gene: TRBV19
CDR3nt: TGTGCCAGTATCCAGGGGGCTGGCTATGGCTACACCTTC
CDR3aa: CASIQGAGYGYTF

d_gene: NA
abundance: many
j_gene: TRBJ1-5
v_gene: TRBV19
CDR3nt: TGTGCCAGCACAACCCTTAGCAATCAGCCCCAGCATTTT
CDR3aa: CASTTLSNQPQHF

d_gene: NA
abundance: many
j_gene: TRBJ2-6
v_gene: TRBV9
CDR3nt: TGTGCCAGCAGCGGCCGCGGGGGCATCGACTCTGGGGCCAACGTCCTGACTTTC
CDR3aa: CASSGRGGIDSGANVLTF

d_gene: NA
abundance: NA
j_gene: TRBJ1-4
v_gene: TRBV7-8
CDR3nt: TGTGCCAGCAGCCTTGGAATACAAGAAAAACTGTTTTTT
CDR3aa: CASSLGIQEKLFF

d_gene: NA
abundance: NA
j_gene: TRBJ2-2
v_gene: TRBV10-3
CDR3nt: TGTGCCATCAGTGTGGAGGGGGAATCCGGGGAGCTGTTTTTT
CDR3aa: CAISVEGESGELFF

d_gene: TRBD2
abundance: few
j_gene: TRBJ2-7
v_gene: TRBV9
CDR3nt: TGTGCCAGCAGCCCGGGACTAGCGGGAGTTCTCCTCTCCTACGAGCAGTACTTC
CDR3aa: CASSPGLAGVLLSYEQYF

d_gene: TRBD2
abundance: NA
j_gene: TRBJ2-5
v_gene: TRBV29-1
CDR3nt: TGCAGTTACTCGACTAGCGGGAGCCCGGAGACCCAGTACTTC
CDR3aa: CSYSTSGSPETQYF

d_gene: NA
abundance: few
j_gene: TRBJ2-7
v_gene: TRBV6-1
CDR3nt: TGTGCCAGCACCGTGATACAGGGAGAGGGGAACGAGCAGTACTTC
CDR3aa: CASTVIQGEGNEQYF

d_gene: TRBD2
abundance: NA
j_gene: TRBJ2-1
v_gene: TRBV15
CDR3nt: TGTGCCACCTTAGGGCGGGAGAGCTCCTACAATGAGCAGTTCTTC
CDR3aa: CATLGRESSYNEQFF

d_gene: TRBD1
abundance: many
j_gene: TRBJ2-2
v_gene: TRBV2
CDR3nt: TGTGCCAGCAGAGGGACAGGGTCCAACACCGGGGAGCTGTTTTTT
CDR3aa: CASRGTGSNTGELFF

d_gene: NA
abundance: many
j_gene: TRBJ1-1
v_gene: TRBV15
CDR3nt: TGTGCCACCAGCAGCCTTGGAACAGGGAACGCTTTCTTT
CDR3aa: CATSSLGTGNAFF

d_gene: NA
abundance: NA
j_gene: TRBJ1-5
v_gene: TRBV6-1
CDR3nt: TGTGCCAGCAGAAAACCTGGACAAAGCCTCCAGCATTTT
CDR3aa: CASRKPGQSLQHF

d_gene: NA
abundance: NA
j_gene: TRBJ2-6
v_gene: TRBV10-3
CDR3nt: TGTGCCAGCAGTGACTACTCTAGGGCCAACGTCCTGACTTTC
CDR3aa: CASSDYSRANVLTF

d_gene: NA
abundance: once
j_gene: TRBJ1-2
v_gene: TRBV4-1
CDR3nt: TGCGCCAGCAGCCAACCGGGACGTCGATCCGGCTACACCTTC
CDR3aa: CASSQPGRRSGYTF